This passage covers 8 T cell receptor beta chains from one sample sequenced in a study of cytomegalovirus exposure and HLA in healthy donors. Method: immunoSEQ multiplex PCR; TCRdb's copy keeps in-frame clones and lacks some. The sample yields approximately 260,000 clones, 70% to 90% seen once. Sequencing was performed on PBMCs. The receptors were sampled from a woman between 18 and 29 years old in good health and CMV-seronegative.

This rearrangement joins TRBV10-1 to TRBJ2-7; 7 bases agree with TRBD2. CDR3 size: 13 residues. V lost 6 bases to trimming and J lost 4 bases; unmatched junction nucleotides: 6. Per the germline V gene, CDR1 is WNHNN and CDR2 is SYGVQD (reference sequence). The DNA for the CDR3 is TGCGCCAGCAGAGCGGGACGGGGATACGAGCAGTACTTC. Residues: CASRAGRGYEQYF.

This clone showed up just once. The chain is built from TRBV18 and TRBJ2-7; possible D gene TRBD1, 6 bases. Germline CDR1 and CDR2: KGHSH and LQKENI. The V gene lost 6 bases and the J gene lost 3 bases, with 12 bases spanning the gap. This CDR3 has 13 residues. Here the CDR3 DNA reads TGTGCCAGCTCTCACAGGGTGGACTACGAGCAGTACTTC. It codes for CASSHRVDYEQYF.

Worth noting for this clone: The same CDR3 also results from other DNA sequences found in this sample. The chain joins TRBV27 to TRBJ2-7; D perhaps matches TRBD2 (5 bases). The V end lost 2 bases, the J end lost 2 bases, and 7 bases lay between the germline ends. The CDR3 has 13 amino acids. From germline, CDR1 is MNHEY and CDR2 SMNVEV (reference sequence). The CDR3 sequence: CASSLTGTYEQYF. The DNA for the CDR3 is TGTGCCAGCAGTTTAACCGGGACCTACGAGCAGTACTTC.

The chain recombines TRBV6-5 with TRBJ2-7, with 8 bases fitting TRBD1. The germline gives CDR1 MNHEY, CDR2 SVGAGI. Trimming removed 8 bases from V and 6 bases from J; junction bases left unmatched: 6. The CDR3 totals 12 residues. The CDR3 nucleotides are TGTGCCAGCGGACAGGGCTTGGGCGAGCAGTACTTC. Translation gives CASGQGLGEQYF.

The V call is TRBV25-1, the J call TRBJ2-2; 10 nucleotides match TRBD2. Germline values: CDR1 MGHDK, CDR2 SYGVNS. The CDR3 has 15 amino acids. V lost 8 bases to trimming and J lost 2 bases; unmatched junction nucleotides: 5. The CDR3 loop reads CASGRLAGNTGELFF. Written as DNA, the CDR3 is TGTGCCAGCGGCCGACTAGCGGGTAACACCGGGGAGCTGTTTTTT.

V usage is TRBV28 and J usage is TRBJ2-7; 8 bases fit TRBD1. Germline V lookup: CDR1 MDHEN, CDR2 SYDVKM. J gave up 2 bases and V 3 bases, and 3 bases lay outside the gene matches. The CDR3 spans 14 residues. In nucleotides, the CDR3 is TGTGCCAGCAGTTTGTCAGGGGGCACCTACGAGCAGTACTTC. Translation gives CASSLSGGTYEQYF.

The rearrangement uses TRBV4-3 and TRBJ2-7, with 7 nucleotides matching TRBD1. V lost 0 bases and J lost 0; bases outside the gene matches: 8. The CDR3 has 17 residues. CDR1 is LGHNA, CDR2 YSLEER, per germline. The CDR3 DNA reads as TGCGCCAGCAGCCAAGATTTTGGGACAGAAAACTCCTACGAGCAGTACTTC. Translation gives CASSQDFGTENSYEQYF.

The rearrangement joins TRBV5-1 to TRBJ2-3; tentatively, D is TRBD2 (5 bases). V was pared by 0 bases and J by 2 bases, with 16 bases between. Germline V lookup: CDR1 SGHRS, CDR2 YFSETQ. The CDR3 covers 17 residues. The CDR3 DNA sequence: TGCGCCAGCAGCTTGGCCCGGACGGGGATGTTCACAGATACGCAGTATTTT. It translates to CASSLARTGMFTDTQYF.